This is a list of T cell receptor beta chains from one sample in a study of blood T cell repertoires in COVID-19. Sequenced by immunoSEQ multiplex PCR; TCRdb stores in-frame clones only, minus some. Of some 49,000 clones listed, over 85% are singletons. Material: peripheral blood. Receptors originate from a man between 65 and 85 years old with active COVID-19. The CDR3 runs from the conserved cysteine through the conserved F or W. The order of the fields is J gene, V gene, D gene, CDR3 protein, CDR3 DNA. A D gene is named only where the DNA matches it firmly.

>TRBJ2-1|TRBV4-3|TRBD2
CASSEAGGDYNEQFF
TGCGCCAGCAGCGAAGCGGGAGGGGATTACAATGAGCAGTTCTTC
>TRBJ2-2|TRBV28|TRBD2
CASSKLAGVTGELFF
TGTGCCAGCAGTAAACTAGCGGGGGTGACCGGGGAGCTGTTTTTT
>TRBJ2-2|TRBV19|TRBD1
CASSTRQGGTGELFF
TGTGCCAGTAGTACCCGACAGGGGGGGACCGGGGAGCTGTTTTTT
>TRBJ1-1|TRBV7-2|NA
CASSLTPQAFVAFF
TGTGCCAGCAGCCTCACACCCCAGGCATTTGTAGCTTTCTTT
>TRBJ1-1|TRBV28|NA
CASQSQGRDTEAFF
TGTGCCAGCCAATCGCAGGGGAGGGACACTGAAGCTTTCTTT
>TRBJ2-7|TRBV7-9|NA
CASSAPGSYEQYF
TGTGCCAGCAGCGCCCCAGGGTCCTACGAGCAGTACTTC
>TRBJ2-1|TRBV11-1|TRBD2
CASSLTRGRPYNEQFF
TGTGCCAGCAGCCTCACACGCGGGAGGCCCTACAATGAGCAGTTCTTC
>TRBJ1-3|TRBV28|TRBD1
CASSARGRTGNTIYF
TGTGCCAGCAGTGCAAGGGGGCGGACTGGAAACACCATATATTTT
>TRBJ2-3|TRBV7-9|TRBD1
CASSKTVGTGNPQATDTQYF
TGTGCCAGCAGCAAAACGGTTGGGACAGGGAATCCCCAGGCCACAGATACGCAGTATTTT
>TRBJ2-5|TRBV7-2|NA
CASSPGYQETQYF
TGTGCCAGCAGCCCAGGCTATCAAGAGACCCAGTACTTC
>TRBJ1-5|TRBV7-2|NA
CASSPGSRGNQPQHF
TGTGCCAGCAGCCCCGGGTCACGAGGGAATCAGCCCCAGCATTTT
>TRBJ2-3|TRBV5-1|TRBD2
CASSLALAGGPGATQYF
TGCGCCAGCAGCTTGGCACTAGCGGGAGGCCCGGGAGCGACGCAGTATTTT